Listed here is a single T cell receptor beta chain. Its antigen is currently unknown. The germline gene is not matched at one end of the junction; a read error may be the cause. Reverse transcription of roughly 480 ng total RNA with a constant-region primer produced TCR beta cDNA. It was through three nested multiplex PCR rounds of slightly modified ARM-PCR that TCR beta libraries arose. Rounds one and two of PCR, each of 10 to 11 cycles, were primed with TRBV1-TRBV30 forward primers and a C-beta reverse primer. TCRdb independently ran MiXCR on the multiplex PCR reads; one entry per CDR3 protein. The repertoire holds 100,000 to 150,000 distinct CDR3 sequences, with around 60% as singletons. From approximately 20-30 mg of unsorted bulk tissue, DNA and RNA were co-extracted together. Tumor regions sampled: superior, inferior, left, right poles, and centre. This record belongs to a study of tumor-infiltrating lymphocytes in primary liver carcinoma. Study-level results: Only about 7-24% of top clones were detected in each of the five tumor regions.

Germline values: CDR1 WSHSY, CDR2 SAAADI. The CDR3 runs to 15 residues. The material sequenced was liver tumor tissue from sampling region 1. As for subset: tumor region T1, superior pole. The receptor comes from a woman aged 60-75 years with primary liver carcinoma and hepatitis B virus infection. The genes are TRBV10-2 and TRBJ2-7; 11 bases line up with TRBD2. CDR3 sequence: CASSELLAGVYEQYF. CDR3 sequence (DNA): TGTGCCAGCAGTGAGCTACTAGCGGGAGTCTACGAGCAGTACTTC.